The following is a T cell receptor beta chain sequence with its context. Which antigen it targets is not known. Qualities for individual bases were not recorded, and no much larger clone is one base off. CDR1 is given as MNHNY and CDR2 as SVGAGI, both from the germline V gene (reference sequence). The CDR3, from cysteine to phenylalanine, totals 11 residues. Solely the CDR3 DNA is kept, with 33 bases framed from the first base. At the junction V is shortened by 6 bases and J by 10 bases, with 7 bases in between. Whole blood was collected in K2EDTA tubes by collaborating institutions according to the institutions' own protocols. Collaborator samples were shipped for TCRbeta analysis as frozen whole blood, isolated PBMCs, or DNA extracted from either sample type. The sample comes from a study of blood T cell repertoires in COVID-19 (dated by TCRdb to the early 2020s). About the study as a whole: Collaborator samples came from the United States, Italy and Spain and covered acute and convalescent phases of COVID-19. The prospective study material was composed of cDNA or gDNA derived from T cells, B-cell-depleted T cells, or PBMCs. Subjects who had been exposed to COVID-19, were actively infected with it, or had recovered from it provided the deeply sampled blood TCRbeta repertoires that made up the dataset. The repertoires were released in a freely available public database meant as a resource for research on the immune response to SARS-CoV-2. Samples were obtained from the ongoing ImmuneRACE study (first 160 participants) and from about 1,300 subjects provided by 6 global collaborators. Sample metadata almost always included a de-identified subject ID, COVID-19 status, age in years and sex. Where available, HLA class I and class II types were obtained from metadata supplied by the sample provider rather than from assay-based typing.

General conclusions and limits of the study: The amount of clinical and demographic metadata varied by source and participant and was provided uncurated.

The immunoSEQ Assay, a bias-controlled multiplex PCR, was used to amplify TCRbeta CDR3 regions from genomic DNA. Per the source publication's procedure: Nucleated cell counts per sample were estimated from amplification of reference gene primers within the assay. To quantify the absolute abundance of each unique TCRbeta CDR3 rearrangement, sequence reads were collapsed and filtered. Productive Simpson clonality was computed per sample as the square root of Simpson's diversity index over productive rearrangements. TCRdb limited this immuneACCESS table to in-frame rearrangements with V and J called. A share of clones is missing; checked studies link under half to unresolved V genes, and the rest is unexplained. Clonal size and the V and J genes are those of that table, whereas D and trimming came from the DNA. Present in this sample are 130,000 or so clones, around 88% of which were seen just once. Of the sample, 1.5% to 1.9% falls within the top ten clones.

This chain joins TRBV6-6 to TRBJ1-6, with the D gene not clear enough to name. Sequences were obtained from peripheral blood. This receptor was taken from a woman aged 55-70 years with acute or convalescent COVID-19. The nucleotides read TGTGCCAGCAGCAAAGAGTCACCCCTCCACTTT. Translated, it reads CASSKESPLHF.